This T cell receptor beta chain is drawn from a study of CD8 T cells in Susac syndrome. General observations from the study: It was acknowledged in the study that its TCR sequencing and HLA analysis involved a relatively small number of individuals.

Random hexamers were used to reverse transcribe the RNA input (roughly 0.5 to 1 ug). The TCR beta CDR3 was amplified by immunoSEQ multiplex PCR across 54 Vbeta, 13 Jbeta. TCRdb re-called the immunoSEQ multiplex PCR reads with MiXCR, one entry per CDR3 protein. The sample holds about 300,000 distinct CDR3 sequences, about 91% seen once. This clonotype was picked up a small number of times. Its antigen remains unidentified. Sequencing of TCR beta covered CD8+ and CD4+ T cells obtained from blood. The multiple sclerosis control group comprised treatment-naive patients with stable or active relapsing-remitting disease. Trimming removed 5 bases from V and 5 bases from J; junction bases left unmatched: 8. Germline loops: CDR1 MGHRA, CDR2 YSYEKL. There are 14 residues in the CDR3.

The origin of this receptor is a human donor with multiple sclerosis. The chain has TRBV4-1 and TRBJ2-5; 7 nucleotides align to TRBD2. Sequenced input: CD8+ T cells from PBMCs. The chain's CDR3 is CASSSHEGGETQYF. The DNA for the CDR3 is TGCGCCAGCAGCTCCCATGAGGGAGGGGAGACCCAGTACTTC.